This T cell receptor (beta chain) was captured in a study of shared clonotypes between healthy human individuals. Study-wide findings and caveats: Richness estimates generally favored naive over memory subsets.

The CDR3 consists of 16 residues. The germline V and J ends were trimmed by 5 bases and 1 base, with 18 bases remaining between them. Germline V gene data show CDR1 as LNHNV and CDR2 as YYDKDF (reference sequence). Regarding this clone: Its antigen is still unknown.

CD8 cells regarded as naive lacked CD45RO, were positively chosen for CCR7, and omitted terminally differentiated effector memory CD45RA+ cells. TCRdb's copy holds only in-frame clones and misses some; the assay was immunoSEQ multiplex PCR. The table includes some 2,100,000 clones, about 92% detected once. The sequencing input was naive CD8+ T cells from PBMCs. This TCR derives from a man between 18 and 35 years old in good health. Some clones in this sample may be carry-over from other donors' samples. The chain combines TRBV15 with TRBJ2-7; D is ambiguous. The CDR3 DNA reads TGTGCCACCAGCGATCCGATTATGGCAGAATCCTACGAGCAGTACTTC. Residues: CATSDPIMAESYEQYF. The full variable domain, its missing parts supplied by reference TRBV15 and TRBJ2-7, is DAMVIQNPRYQVTQFGKPVTLSCSQTLNHNVMYWYQQKSSQAPKLLFHYYDKDFNNEADTPDNFQSRRPNTSFCFLDIRSPGLGDTAMYLCATSDPIMAESYEQYFGPGTRLTVT.